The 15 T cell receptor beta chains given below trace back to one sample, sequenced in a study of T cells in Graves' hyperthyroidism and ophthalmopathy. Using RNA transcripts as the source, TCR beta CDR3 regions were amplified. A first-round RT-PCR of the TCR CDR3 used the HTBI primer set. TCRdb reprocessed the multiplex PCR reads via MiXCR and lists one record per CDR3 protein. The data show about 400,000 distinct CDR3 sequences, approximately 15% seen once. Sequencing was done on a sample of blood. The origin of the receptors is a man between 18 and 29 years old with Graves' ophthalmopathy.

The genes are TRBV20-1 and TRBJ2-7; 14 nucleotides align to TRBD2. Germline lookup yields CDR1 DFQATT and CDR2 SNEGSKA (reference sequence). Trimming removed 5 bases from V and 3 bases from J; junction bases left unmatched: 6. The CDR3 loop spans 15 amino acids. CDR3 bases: TGCAGTGCTCACGGGACTAGCGGGAGCCTCTACGAGCAGTACTTC. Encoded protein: CSAHGTSGSLYEQYF.

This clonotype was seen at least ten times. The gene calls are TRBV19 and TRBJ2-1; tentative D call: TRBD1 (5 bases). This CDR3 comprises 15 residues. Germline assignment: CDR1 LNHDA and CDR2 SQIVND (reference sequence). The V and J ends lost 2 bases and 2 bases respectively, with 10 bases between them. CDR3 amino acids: CASSIQGSTYNEQFF. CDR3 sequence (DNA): TGTGCCAGTAGTATACAGGGTAGCACCTACAATGAGCAGTTCTTC.

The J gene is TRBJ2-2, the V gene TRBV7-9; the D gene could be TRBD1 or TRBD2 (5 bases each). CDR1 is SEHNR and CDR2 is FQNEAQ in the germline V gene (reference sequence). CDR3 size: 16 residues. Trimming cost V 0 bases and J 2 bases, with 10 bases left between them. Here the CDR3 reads CASSLALGVNTGELFF. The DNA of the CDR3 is TGTGCCAGCAGCTTAGCCCTGGGGGTTAACACCGGGGAGCTGTTTTTT.

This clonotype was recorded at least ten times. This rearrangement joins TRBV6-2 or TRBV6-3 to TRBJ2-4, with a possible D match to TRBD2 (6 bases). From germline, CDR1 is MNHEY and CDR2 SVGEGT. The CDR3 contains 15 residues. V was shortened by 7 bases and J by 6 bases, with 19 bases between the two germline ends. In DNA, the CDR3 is TGTGCCAGCACCCCCAAACCCGGGGGTCTAAACATTCAGTACTTC. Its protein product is CASTPKPGGLNIQYF.

CDR3 amino acids: CASSPAGDDYGYTF. DNA of the CDR3: TGTGCCAGCTCACCAGCGGGGGATGACTATGGCTACACCTTC. The rearrangement uses TRBV18 and TRBJ1-2, with TRBD1 as a possible D gene (5 bases). Germline lookup yields CDR1 KGHSH and CDR2 LQKENI. The CDR3 has 14 residues. V lost 2 bases and J 3 bases, leaving 10 bases between the germline ends.

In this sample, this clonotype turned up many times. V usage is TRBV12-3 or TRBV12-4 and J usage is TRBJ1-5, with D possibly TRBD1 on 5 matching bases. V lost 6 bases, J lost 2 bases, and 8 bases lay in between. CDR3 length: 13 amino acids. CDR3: CASRAQGNQPQHF. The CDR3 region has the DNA TGTGCCAGCAGAGCACAGGGCAATCAGCCCCAGCATTTT.

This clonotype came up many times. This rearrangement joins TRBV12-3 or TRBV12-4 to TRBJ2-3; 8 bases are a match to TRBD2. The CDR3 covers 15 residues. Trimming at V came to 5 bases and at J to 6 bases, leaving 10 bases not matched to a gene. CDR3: CASSPGLAGVDTQYF. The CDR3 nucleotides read TGTGCCAGCAGTCCTGGACTAGCCGGGGTGGATACGCAGTATTTT.

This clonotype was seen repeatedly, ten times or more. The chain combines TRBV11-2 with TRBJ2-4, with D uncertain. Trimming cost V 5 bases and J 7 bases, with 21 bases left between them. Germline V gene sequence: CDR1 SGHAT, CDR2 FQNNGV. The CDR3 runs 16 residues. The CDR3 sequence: CASSQTGTANTNIQYF. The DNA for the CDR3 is TGTGCCAGCAGCCAAACTGGCACGGCGAATACTAACATTCAGTACTTC. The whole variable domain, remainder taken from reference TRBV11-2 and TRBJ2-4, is EAGVAQSPRYKIIEKRQSVAFWCNPISGHATLYWYQQILGQGPKLLIQFQNNGVVDDSQLPKDRFSAERLKGVDSTLKIQPAKLEDSAVYLCASSQTGTANTNIQYFGAGTRLSVL.

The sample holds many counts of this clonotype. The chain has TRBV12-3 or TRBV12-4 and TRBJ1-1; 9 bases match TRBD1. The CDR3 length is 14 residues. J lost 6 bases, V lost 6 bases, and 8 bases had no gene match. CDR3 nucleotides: TGTGCCAGCAGACGCGGACAGGGGCATGCTGAAGCTTTCTTT. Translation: CASRRGQGHAEAFF.

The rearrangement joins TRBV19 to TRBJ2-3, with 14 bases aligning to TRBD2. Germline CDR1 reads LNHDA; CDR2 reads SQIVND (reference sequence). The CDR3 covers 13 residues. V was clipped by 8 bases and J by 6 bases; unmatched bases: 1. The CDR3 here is CASGTSGSDTQYF. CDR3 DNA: TGTGCCAGTGGGACTAGCGGGAGTGATACGCAGTATTTT.

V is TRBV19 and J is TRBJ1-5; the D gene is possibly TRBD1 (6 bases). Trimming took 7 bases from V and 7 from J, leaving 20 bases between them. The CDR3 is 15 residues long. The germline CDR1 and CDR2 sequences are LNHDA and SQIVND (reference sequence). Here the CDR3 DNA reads TGTGCCAGTACTGAGACAGGAAACTCTTACCAGCCCCAGCATTTT. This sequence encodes CASTETGNSYQPQHF.

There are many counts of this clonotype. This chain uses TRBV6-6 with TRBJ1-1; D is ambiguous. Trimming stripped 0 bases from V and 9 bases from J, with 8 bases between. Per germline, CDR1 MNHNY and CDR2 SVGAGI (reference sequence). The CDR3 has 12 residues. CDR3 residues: CASSYSMGKAFF. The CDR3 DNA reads TGTGCCAGCAGTTACTCGATGGGTAAAGCTTTCTTT.

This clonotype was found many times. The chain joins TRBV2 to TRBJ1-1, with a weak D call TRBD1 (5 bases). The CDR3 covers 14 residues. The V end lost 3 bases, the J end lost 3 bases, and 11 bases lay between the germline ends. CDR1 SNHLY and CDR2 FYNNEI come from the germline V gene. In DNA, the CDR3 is TGTGCCAGCAGTGACTTCGGGGGGGACACTGAAGCTTTCTTT. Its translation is CASSDFGGDTEAFF.

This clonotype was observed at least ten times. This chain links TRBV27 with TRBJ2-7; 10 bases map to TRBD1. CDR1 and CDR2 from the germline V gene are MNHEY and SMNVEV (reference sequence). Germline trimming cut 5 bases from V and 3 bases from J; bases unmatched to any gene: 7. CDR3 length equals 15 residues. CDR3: CASSTTRDRGYEQYF. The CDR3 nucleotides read TGTGCCAGCAGTACGACCCGGGACAGGGGCTACGAGCAGTACTTC.

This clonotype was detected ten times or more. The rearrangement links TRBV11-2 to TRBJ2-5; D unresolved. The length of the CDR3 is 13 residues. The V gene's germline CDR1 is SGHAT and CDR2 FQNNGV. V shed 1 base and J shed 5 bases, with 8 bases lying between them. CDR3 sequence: CASSLVQPETQYF. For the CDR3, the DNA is TGTGCCAGCAGCTTAGTCCAGCCGGAGACCCAGTACTTC.